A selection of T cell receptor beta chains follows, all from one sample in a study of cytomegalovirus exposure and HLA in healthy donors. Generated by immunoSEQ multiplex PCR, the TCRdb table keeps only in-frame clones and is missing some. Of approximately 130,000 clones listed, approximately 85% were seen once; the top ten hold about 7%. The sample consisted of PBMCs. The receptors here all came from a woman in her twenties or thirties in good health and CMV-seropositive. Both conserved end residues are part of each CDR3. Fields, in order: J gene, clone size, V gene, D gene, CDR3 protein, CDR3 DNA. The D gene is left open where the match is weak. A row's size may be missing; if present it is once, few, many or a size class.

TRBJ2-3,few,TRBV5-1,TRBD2,CASSLMVDGSETSGGYRTDTQYF,TGCGCCAGCAGCTTGATGGTAGACGGTAGCGAGACTAGCGGGGGGTATCGCACAGATACGCAGTATTTT
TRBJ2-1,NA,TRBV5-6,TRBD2,CASSLRGGWVNEQFF,TGTGCCAGCAGCTTGCGGGGGGGCTGGGTCAATGAGCAGTTCTTC
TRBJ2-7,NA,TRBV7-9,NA,CSSSSPWGDEQYF,TGTTCCAGCAGCTCCCCCTGGGGCGACGAGCAGTACTTC
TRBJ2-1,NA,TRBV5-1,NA,CASSSLGPFNEQFF,TGCGCCAGCAGCTCCCTCGGTCCTTTCAATGAGCAGTTCTTC
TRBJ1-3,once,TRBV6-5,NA,CASVDRFSGNTIYF,TGTGCCAGCGTGGACAGATTCTCTGGAAACACCATATATTTT
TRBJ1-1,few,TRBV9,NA,CARGTGAKGTEAFF,TGTGCCCGGGGGACGGGAGCAAAGGGCACTGAAGCTTTCTTT
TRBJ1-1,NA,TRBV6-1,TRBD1,CASSQGQGTEAFF,TGTGCCAGCAGTCAAGGACAGGGGACTGAAGCTTTCTTT
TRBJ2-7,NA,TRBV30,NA,CAWGTAGKAQYF,TGTGCCTGGGGCACGGCGGGGAAGGCGCAGTACTTC
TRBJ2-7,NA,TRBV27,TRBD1,CASSLRQGIYEQYF,TGTGCCAGCAGTCTACGACAGGGAATCTACGAGCAGTACTTC
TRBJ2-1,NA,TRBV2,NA,CASSGGMDEQFF,TGTGCCAGCAGTGGAGGGATGGATGAGCAGTTCTTC
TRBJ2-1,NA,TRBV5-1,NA,CASSLVGGESYNEQFF,TGCGCCAGCAGCTTGGTCGGGGGAGAGTCCTACAATGAGCAGTTCTTC
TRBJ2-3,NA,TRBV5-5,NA,CASSLRYPPASTDTQYF,TGTGCCAGCAGCTTGCGGTATCCCCCCGCTAGCACAGATACGCAGTATTTT
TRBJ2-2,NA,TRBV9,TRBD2,CASSVLAGGQNTGELFF,TGTGCCAGCAGCGTACTAGCGGGGGGCCAGAACACCGGGGAGCTGTTTTTT
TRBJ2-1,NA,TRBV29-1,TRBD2,CSVVGTREHEQFF,TGCAGCGTTGTGGGGACTAGGGAACATGAGCAGTTCTTC
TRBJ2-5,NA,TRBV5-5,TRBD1,CASSLERGPGETQYF,TGTGCCAGCAGCTTGGAGAGGGGGCCGGGAGAGACCCAGTACTTC
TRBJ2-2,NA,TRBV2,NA,CASRQQGGDTGELFF,TGTGCCAGCAGACAACAGGGTGGAGACACCGGGGAGCTGTTTTTT
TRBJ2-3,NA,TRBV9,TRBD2,CASSPLSGASTDTQYF,TGTGCCAGCAGCCCCCTTAGCGGGGCAAGCACAGATACGCAGTATTTT
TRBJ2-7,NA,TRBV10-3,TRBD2,CAIKERDSYEQYF,TGTGCCATCAAGGAGCGGGATTCCTACGAGCAGTACTTC
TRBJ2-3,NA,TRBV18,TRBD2,CASSPGLEGTDTQYF,TGTGCCAGCTCACCAGGACTAGAGGGCACAGATACGCAGTATTTT
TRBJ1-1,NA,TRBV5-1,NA,CASSLGERAYTEAFF,TGCGCCAGCAGCTTGGGCGAGAGGGCATACACTGAAGCTTTCTTT
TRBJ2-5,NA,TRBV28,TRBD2,CASSLLGERGAQYF,TGTGCCAGCAGTTTATTGGGGGAGCGGGGGGCCCAGTACTTC
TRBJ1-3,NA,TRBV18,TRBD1,CASSRTGTGNTIYF,TGTGCCAGCTCACGGACAGGGACTGGAAACACCATATATTTT
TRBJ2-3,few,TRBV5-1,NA,CASSDRQPVSTDTQYF,TGCGCCAGCAGCGACCGACAGCCAGTAAGCACAGATACGCAGTATTTT
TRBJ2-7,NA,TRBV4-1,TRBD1,CASSQAGTGGGEQYF,TGCGCCAGCAGCCAAGCCGGGACAGGGGGTGGCGAGCAGTACTTC
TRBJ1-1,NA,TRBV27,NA,CASRSTGHLSEAFF,TGTGCCAGCAGATCTACGGGACATCTCTCTGAAGCTTTCTTT
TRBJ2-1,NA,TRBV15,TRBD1,CATRVTGQAYNEQFF,TGTGCCACCAGAGTTACGGGACAGGCCTACAATGAGCAGTTCTTC
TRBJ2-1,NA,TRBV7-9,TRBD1,CASSPWTGSNEQFF,TGTGCCAGCAGCCCCTGGACAGGCAGCAATGAGCAGTTCTTC
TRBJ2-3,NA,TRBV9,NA,CASSVARGAIDTQYF,TGTGCCAGCAGCGTAGCTCGGGGGGCCATAGATACGCAGTATTTT
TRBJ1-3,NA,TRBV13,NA,CASSSNPRVGNTIYF,TGTGCCAGCAGCTCCAACCCCCGAGTAGGAAACACCATATATTTT
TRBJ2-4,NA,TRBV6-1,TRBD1,CASSELGTVSNIQYF,TGTGCCAGCAGTGAACTGGGGACAGTTTCAAACATTCAGTACTTC
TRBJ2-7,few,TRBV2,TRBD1,CASSENPTGDYEQYF,TGTGCCAGCAGTGAAAACCCGACAGGGGACTACGAGCAGTACTTC
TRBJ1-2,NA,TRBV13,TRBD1,CASSPGTGGNTF,TGTGCCAGCAGCCCCGGGACAGGGGGCAACACCTTC
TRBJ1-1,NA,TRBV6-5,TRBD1,CASSYGQGGTEAFF,TGTGCCAGCAGTTACGGACAGGGAGGCACTGAAGCTTTCTTT
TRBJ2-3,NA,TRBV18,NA,CASSPAFQGSSDTQYF,TGTGCCAGCTCACCAGCTTTTCAAGGGAGTTCAGATACGCAGTATTTT
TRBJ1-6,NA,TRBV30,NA,CAWRVAASSYNSPLHF,TGTGCCTGGCGGGTGGCAGCTAGCTCCTATAATTCACCCCTCCACTTT
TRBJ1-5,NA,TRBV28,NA,CASSPRGGRGNQPQHF,TGTGCCAGCAGCCCACGGGGGGGCAGGGGCAATCAGCCCCAGCATTTT
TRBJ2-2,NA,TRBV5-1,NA,CASSPPGGPTGELFF,TGCGCCAGCAGCCCCCCCGGGGGACCCACCGGGGAGCTGTTTTTT
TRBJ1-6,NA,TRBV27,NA,CASRTGLSSYNSPLHF,TGTGCCAGCAGAACAGGGTTAAGCTCCTATAATTCACCCCTCCACTTT
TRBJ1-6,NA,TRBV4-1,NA,CASSQGTYYNSPLHF,TGCGCCAGCAGTCAGGGGACATACTATAATTCACCCCTCCACTTT
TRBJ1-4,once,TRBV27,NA,CASSLRAGSGKLFF,TGTGCCAGCAGTTTAAGGGCGGGTAGTGGAAAACTGTTTTTT
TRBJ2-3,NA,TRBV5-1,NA,CASSLARSEVDTQYF,TGCGCCAGCAGCTTGGCTAGAAGCGAGGTCGATACGCAGTATTTT